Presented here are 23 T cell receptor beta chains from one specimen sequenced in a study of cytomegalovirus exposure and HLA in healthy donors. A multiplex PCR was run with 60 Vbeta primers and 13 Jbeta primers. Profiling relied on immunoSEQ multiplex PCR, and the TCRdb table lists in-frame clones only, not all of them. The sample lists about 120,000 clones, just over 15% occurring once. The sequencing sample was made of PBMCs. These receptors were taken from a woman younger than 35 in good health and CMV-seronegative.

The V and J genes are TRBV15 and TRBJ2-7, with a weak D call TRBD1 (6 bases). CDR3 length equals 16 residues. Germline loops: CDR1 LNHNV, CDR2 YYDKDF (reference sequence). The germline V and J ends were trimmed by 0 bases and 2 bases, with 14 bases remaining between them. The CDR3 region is CATSRDKMGAPYEQYF. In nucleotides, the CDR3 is TGTGCCACCAGCAGAGACAAAATGGGGGCCCCCTACGAGCAGTACTTC. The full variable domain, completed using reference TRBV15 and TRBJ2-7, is DAMVIQNPRYQVTQFGKPVTLSCSQTLNHNVMYWYQQKSSQAPKLLFHYYDKDFNNEADTPDNFQSRRPNTSFCFLDIRSPGLGDTAMYLCATSRDKMGAPYEQYFGPGTRLTVT.

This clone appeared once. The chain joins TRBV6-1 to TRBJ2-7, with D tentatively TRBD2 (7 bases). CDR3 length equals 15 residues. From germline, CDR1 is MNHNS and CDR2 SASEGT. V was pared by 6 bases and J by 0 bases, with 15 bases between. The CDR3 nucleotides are TGTGCCAGCAGCCAAGGGAGGGGGAGCTCCTACGAGCAGTACTTC. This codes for CASSQGRGSSYEQYF.

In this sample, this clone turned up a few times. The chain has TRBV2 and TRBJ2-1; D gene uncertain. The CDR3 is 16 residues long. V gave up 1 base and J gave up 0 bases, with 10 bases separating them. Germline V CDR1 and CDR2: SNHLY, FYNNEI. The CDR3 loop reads CASSEVERPSYNEQFF. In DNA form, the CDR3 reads TGTGCCAGCAGTGAAGTGGAGCGACCCTCCTACAATGAGCAGTTCTTC.

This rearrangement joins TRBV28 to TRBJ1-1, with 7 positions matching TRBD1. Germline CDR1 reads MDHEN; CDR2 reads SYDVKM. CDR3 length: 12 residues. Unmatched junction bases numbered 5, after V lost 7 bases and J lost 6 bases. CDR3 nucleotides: TGTGCCAGCACGGCACAGGGGCCTGAAGCTTTCTTT. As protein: CASTAQGPEAFF.

The CDR3 sequence is CASSPLGPVFDSYNEQFF. As DNA, the CDR3 is TGTGCCAGCAGCCCATTGGGGCCAGTGTTTGACTCCTACAATGAGCAGTTCTTC. The rearrangement links TRBV9 to TRBJ2-1; tentative D call: TRBD1 (5 bases). Germline V gene data show CDR1 as SGDLS and CDR2 as YYNGEE. Deletions cut 4 bases from V and 0 bases from J, with 20 bases between. This CDR3 is built from 18 residues.

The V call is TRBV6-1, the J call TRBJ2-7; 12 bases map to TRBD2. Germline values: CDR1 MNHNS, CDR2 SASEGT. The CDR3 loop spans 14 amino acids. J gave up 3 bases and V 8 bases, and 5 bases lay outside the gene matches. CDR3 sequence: CASLLAGGLYEQYF. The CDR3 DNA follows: TGTGCCAGCTTACTAGCGGGGGGCCTCTACGAGCAGTACTTC.

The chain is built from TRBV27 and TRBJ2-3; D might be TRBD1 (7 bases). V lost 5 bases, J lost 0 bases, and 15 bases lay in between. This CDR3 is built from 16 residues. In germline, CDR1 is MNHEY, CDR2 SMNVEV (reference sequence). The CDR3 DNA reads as TGTGCCAGCAGTCAGGAGGGGGCCCCTAGCACAGATACGCAGTATTTT. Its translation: CASSQEGAPSTDTQYF.

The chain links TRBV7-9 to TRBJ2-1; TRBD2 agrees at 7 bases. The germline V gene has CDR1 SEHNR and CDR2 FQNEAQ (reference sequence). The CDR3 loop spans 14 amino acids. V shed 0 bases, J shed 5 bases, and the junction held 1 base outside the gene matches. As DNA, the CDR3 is TGTGCCAGCAGCTTAGCCCGGGAGGACAATGAGCAGTTCTTC. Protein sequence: CASSLAREDNEQFF.

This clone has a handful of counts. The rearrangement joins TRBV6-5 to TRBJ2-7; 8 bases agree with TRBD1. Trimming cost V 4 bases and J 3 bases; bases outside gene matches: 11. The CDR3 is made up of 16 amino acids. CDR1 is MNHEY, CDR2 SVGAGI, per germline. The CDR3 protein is CASSLFEDRGFYEQYF. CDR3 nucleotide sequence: TGTGCCAGCAGTTTATTCGAAGACAGGGGTTTCTACGAGCAGTACTTC.

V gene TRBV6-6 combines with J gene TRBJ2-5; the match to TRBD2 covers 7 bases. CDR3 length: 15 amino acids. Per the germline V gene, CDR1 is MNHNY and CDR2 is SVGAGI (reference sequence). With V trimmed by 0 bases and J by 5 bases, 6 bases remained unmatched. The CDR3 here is CASSYSGAGLETQYF. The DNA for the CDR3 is TGTGCCAGCAGTTACTCTGGAGCGGGGTTGGAGACCCAGTACTTC.

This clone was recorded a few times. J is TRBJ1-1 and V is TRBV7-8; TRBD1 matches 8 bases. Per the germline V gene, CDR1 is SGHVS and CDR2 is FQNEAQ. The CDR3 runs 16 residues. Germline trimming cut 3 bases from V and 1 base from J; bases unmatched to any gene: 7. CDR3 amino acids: CASSFITGTGNTEAFF. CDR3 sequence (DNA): TGTGCCAGCAGCTTCATTACCGGGACAGGGAACACTGAAGCTTTCTTT.

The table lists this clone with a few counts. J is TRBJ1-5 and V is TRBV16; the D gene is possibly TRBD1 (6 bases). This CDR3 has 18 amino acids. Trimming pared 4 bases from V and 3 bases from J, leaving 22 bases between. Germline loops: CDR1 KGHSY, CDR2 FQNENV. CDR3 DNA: TGTGCCAGCAGCCCACACGAGGGGGGGCTACGTTCCAATCAGCCCCAGCATTTT. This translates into CASSPHEGGLRSNQPQHF.

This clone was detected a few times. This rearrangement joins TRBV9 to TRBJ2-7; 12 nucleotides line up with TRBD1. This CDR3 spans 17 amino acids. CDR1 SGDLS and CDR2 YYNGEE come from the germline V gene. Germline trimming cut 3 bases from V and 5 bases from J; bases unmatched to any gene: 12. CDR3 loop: CASSETTAGTGGHEQYF. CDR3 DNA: TGTGCCAGCAGCGAAACGACGGCCGGGACAGGGGGCCACGAGCAGTACTTC.

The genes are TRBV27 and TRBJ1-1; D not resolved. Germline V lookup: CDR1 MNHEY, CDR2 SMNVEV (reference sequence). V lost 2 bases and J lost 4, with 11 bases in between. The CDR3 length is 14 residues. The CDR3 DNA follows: TGTGCCAGCAGTTTAGTGGGCGTGGGCACTGAAGCTTTCTTT. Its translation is CASSLVGVGTEAFF.

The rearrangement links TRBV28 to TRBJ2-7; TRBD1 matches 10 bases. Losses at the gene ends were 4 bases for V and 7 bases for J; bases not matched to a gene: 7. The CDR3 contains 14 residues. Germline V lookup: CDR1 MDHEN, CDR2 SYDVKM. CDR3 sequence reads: CASSWPGQGLEQYF. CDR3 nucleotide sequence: TGTGCCAGCAGTTGGCCGGGACAGGGGTTAGAGCAGTACTTC.

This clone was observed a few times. CDR3 nucleotides: TGTGCCAGCAGTGGGAGACCTAATGAGCAGTTCTTC. Translation: CASSGRPNEQFF. This chain joins TRBV2 and TRBJ2-1; D is unclear. The CDR3 runs to 12 residues. The germline V gene has CDR1 SNHLY and CDR2 FYNNEI. The ends were cut back, 4 bases at V and 7 bases at J, with 8 bases in the middle. Full variable domain (rest looked up from reference TRBV2 and TRBJ2-1): EPEVTQTPSHQVTQMGQEVILRCVPISNHLYFYWYRQILGQKVEFLVSFYNNEISEKSEIFDDQFSVERPDGSNFTLKIRSTKLEDSAMYFCASSGRPNEQFFGPGTRLTVL.

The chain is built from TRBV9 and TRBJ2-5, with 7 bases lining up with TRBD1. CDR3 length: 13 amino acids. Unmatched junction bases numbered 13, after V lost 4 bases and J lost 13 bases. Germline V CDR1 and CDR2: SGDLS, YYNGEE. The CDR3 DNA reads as TGTGCCAGCAGCACATCAGGGGGACACCACCTGTACTTC. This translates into CASSTSGGHHLYF.

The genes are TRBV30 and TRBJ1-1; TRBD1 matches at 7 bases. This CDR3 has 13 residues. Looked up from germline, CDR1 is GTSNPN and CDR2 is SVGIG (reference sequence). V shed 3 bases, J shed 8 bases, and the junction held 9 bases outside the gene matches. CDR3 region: CAWRTPGQTEAFF. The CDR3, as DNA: TGTGCCTGGAGAACTCCGGGACAGACCGAAGCTTTCTTT.

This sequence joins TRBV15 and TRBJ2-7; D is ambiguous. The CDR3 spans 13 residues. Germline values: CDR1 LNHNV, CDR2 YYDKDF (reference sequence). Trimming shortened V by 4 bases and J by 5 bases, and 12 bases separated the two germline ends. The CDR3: CATSNSMSHEQYF. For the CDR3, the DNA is TGTGCCACCAGCAATTCAATGAGCCACGAGCAGTACTTC.

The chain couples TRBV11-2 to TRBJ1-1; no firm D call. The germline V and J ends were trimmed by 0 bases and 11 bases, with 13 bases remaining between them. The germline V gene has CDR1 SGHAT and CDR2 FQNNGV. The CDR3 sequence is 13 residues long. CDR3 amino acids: CASSLDPSAGAFF. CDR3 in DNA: TGTGCCAGCAGCTTAGACCCCTCGGCGGGGGCTTTCTTT.

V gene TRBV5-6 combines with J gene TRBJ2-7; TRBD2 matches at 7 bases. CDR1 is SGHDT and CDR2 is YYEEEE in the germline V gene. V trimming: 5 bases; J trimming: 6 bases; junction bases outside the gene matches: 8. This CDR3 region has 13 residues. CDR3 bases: TGTGCCAGCAGTTGGGGGGGGTGGACCGAGCAGTACTTC. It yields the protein CASSWGGWTEQYF. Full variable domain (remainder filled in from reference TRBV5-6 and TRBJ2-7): DAGVTQSPTHLIKTRGQQVTLRCSPKSGHDTVSWYQQALGQGPQFIFQYYEEEERQRGNFPDRFSGHQFPNYSSELNVNALLLGDSALYLCASSWGGWTEQYFGPGTRLTVT.

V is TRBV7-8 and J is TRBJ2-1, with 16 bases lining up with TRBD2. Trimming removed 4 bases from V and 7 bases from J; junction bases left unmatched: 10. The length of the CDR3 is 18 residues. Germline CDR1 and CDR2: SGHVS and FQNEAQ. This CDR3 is CASSSLLGTSGRANEQFF. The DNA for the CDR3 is TGTGCCAGCAGCTCTCTATTGGGGACTAGCGGGAGGGCAAATGAGCAGTTCTTC.

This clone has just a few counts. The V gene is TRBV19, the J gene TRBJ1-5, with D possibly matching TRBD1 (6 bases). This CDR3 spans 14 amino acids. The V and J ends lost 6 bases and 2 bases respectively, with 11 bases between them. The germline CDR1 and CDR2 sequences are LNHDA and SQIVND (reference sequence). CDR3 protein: CASSHRDGNQPQHF. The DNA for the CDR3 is TGTGCCAGTAGCCACAGGGATGGCAATCAGCCCCAGCATTTT.